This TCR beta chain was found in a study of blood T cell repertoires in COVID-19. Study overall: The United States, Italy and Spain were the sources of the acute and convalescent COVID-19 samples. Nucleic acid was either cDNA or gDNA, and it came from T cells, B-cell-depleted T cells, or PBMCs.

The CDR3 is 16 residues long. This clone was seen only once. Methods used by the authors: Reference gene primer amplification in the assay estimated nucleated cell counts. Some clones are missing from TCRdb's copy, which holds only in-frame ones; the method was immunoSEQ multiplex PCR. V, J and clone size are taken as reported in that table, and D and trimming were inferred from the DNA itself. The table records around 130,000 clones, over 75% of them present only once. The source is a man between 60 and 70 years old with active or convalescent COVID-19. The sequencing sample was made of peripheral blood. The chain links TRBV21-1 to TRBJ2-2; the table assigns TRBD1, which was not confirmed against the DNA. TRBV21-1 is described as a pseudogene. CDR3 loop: CASSKGQGAYTGELFF. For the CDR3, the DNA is TGTGCCAGCAGCAAAGGGCAGGGGGCCTACACCGGGGAGCTGTTTTTT.